The clone carrying this T cell receptor beta chain appeared a few times. The antigen is undetermined. TCRdb re-called the 5' RACE reads through MiXCR, storing one row per CDR3 protein. The sample has 32,000 or so distinct CDR3 sequences, 27% seen once. Tregs were sorted as CD4+CD25+CD127-/low cells. Overall study results and limits: Tumor-infiltrating Treg TCR alpha and beta sequences overlapped most with tumor naive CD4+ T cells, then blood naive.

V was trimmed by 6 bases and J by 3 bases, leaving 15 bases between them. The CDR3 length is 14 residues. CDR1 is SQVTM and CDR2 is ANQGSEA in the germline V gene. The V gene is TRBV29-1, the J gene TRBJ2-1; D is ambiguous. This sequence was found in a female donor with breast cancer. The sample was tumor-infiltrating Tregs sorted from the breast tumor. The CDR3 sequence is CSVPSRAIYNEQFF. CDR3 bases: TGCAGCGTCCCCTCACGGGCCATCTACAATGAGCAGTTCTTC.